This T cell receptor (beta chain) was sequenced during a study of T cells expressing NK-cell markers. At the level of the study: Sorted CD3+CD56+NKG2C+, CD3+CD56+NKG2C- and CD3+CD56-NKG2C+ T-cell subsets were beta-chain profiled. Study-level results: The study found dominant NKG2C+ clonotypes at roughly 1.0-8% of CD8+ T cells in about six donors. Similarly, these clonotypes led the CD3+CD56-NKG2C+ fraction as well in a few donors.

With UMIs, 5'RACE template switching was used to make TCR beta cDNA. TCRdb reprocessed the 5' RACE reads; each CDR3 protein has one entry and no DNA is given. Its table records some 300,000 distinct CDR3 sequences. In the case of this clonotype: The antigen remains unidentified.

CDR3 length equals 15 residues. CDR1 and CDR2 from the germline V gene are SGHRS and YFSETQ. The sequencing input was blood T cells: a sorted CD56 or NKG2C T cell subset, CD4+ or CD8+ T cells, or bulk PBMC T cells (not recorded which). The source of this sequence is a man aged 18 to 30 in good health. This sequence joins TRBV5-1 and TRBJ2-3; TCRdb's D call, TRBD2, is unchecked because there is no DNA. The chain's CDR3 is CASSLLPGGGDTQYF. Variable domain in full (rest from reference TRBV5-1 and TRBJ2-3): KAGVTQTPRYLIKTRGQQVTLSCSPISGHRSVSWYQQTPGQGLQFLFEYFSETQRNKGNFPGRFSGRQFSNSRSEMNVSTLELGDSALYLCASSLLPGGGDTQYFGPGTRLTVL.